Following are 5 T cell receptor beta chains from one sample sequenced in a study of monozygotic twins with inflammatory bowel disease. TCRdb re-called the 5' RACE reads and gives one entry per CDR3 protein, without DNA. The sample includes about 380,000 distinct CDR3 sequences. The material sequenced was blood. The receptors here all came from a human donor with ulcerative colitis or Crohn's disease, or a healthy co-twin of an affected twin (not recorded which).

The chain carries TRBV21-1 and TRBJ1-1; TCRdb indicates TRBD1, and absent DNA this call remains unverified. TRBV21-1 is a pseudogene locus. This CDR3 comprises 18 residues. CDR3 amino acids: CASTYIPSSGDMNTEAFF.

J is TRBJ1-1 and V is TRBV5-1. The germline CDR1 and CDR2 sequences are SGHRS and YFSETQ. The CDR3 is 18 amino acids. The CDR3 sequence: CASSWIGAGITGNTEAFF.

The chain couples TRBV20-1 to TRBJ1-2; TCRdb's D gene call, TRBD1, goes unchecked for lack of DNA. The germline CDR1 and CDR2 sequences are DFQATT and SNEGSKA (reference sequence). The CDR3 sequence is 14 residues long. CDR3 sequence: CSARVEAGDYGYTF.

The chain joins TRBV5-1 to TRBJ1-5; TCRdb's D call of TRBD1 is untestable without DNA. Germline lookup yields CDR1 SGHRS and CDR2 YFSETQ. This CDR3 is built from 16 residues. The CDR3 protein is CASSPGDRESNQPQHF.

The genes are TRBV5-1 and TRBJ1-1. This CDR3 contains 13 residues. Per the germline V gene, CDR1 is SGHRS and CDR2 is YFSETQ. CDR3 region: CASSLPANTEAFF.